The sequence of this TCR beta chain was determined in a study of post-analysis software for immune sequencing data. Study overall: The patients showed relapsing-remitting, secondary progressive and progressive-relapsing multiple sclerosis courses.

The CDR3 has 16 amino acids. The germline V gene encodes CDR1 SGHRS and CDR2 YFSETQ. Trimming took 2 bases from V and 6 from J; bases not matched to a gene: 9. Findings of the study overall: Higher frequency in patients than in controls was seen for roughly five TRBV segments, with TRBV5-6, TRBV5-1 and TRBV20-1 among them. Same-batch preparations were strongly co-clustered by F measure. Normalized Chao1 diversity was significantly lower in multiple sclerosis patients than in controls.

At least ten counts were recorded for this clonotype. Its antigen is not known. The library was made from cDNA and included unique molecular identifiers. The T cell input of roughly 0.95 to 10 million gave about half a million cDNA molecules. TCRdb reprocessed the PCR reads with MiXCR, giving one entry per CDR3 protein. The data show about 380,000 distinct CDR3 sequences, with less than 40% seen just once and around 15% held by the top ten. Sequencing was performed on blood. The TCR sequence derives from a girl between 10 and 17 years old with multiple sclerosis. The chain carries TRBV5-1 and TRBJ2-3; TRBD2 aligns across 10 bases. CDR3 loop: CASSFGLAGAGDTQYF. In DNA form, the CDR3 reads TGCGCCAGCAGCTTCGGCCTAGCGGGGGCTGGGGATACGCAGTATTTT.